A single sample gave rise to the 26 T cell receptor beta chains below, sequenced in a study of post-analysis software for immune sequencing data. No antigens are known for them. Study conclusions and caveats: Five TRBV segments were significantly more frequent in patients than in controls. TRBV5-6, TRBV5-1 and TRBV20-1 were among these segments.

The authors incorporated unique molecular identifiers into the TCR beta cDNA libraries. MiXCR, applied by TCRdb to the PCR reads, yields one record per CDR3 protein. The sample includes approximately 630,000 distinct CDR3 sequences, 59% of them seen just once. The sample comprised blood. These receptors were taken from a girl aged 2 to 10 with multiple sclerosis.

The V call is TRBV18, the J call TRBJ2-7, with 8 bases identical to TRBD2. Germline V gene sequence: CDR1 KGHSH, CDR2 LQKENI. V lost 1 base to trimming and J lost 0 bases; unmatched junction nucleotides: 8. The CDR3 is 17 residues long. This chain's CDR3 is CASSPRELAESSYEQYF. In nucleotides, the CDR3 is TGTGCCAGCTCACCACGGGAACTAGCGGAGAGCTCCTACGAGCAGTACTTC.

The CDR3 loop reads CASSARDRDYEQYF. CDR3 nucleotides: TGCGCCAGCAGCGCCCGGGACAGGGACTACGAGCAGTACTTC. The chain combines TRBV5-1 with TRBJ2-5; TRBD1 matches at 9 bases. Near its end, the DNA agrees better with TRBJ2-7, so the J call may be wrong. CDR1 and CDR2 (germline): SGHRS, YFSETQ. The CDR3 contains 14 residues.

V usage is TRBV5-5 and J usage is TRBJ1-2; possible D gene TRBD1, 5 bases. This CDR3 is 13 amino acids long. Germline V gives CDR1 SGHKS, CDR2 YYEKEE (reference sequence). Trimming shortened V by 5 bases and J by 8 bases, and 16 bases separated the two germline ends. CDR3 region: CASRYGTSEGYTF. The CDR3, as DNA: TGTGCCAGCAGATACGGGACTTCGGAGGGCTACACCTTC.

V is TRBV4-1 and J is TRBJ2-3; 10 nucleotides align to TRBD2. Trimming at V came to 2 bases and at J to 2 bases, leaving 7 bases not matched to a gene. This CDR3 comprises 17 residues. Germline V gene lookup returns CDR1 MGHRA and CDR2 YSYEKL. This CDR3 reads CASSQPSSGRATDTQYF. The CDR3 nucleotides read TGCGCCAGCAGCCAACCCTCAAGCGGGAGGGCCACAGATACGCAGTATTTT.

This clonotype was seen a few times. This chain connects TRBV6-1 to TRBJ2-3; no reliable D call. This CDR3 spans 13 amino acids. In germline, CDR1 is MNHNS, CDR2 SASEGT. The V end was cut by 4 bases, the J end by 7 bases, with 12 bases between. CDR3 amino acids: CASSAIGIYTQYF. DNA of the CDR3: TGTGCCAGCAGTGCCATAGGGATTTATACGCAGTATTTT.

The chain recombines TRBV20-1 with TRBJ2-5; 14 bases are shared with TRBD2. The J segment lost 2 bases and the V segment lost 3 bases, leaving 14 bases of the junction unmatched. The CDR3 is 19 amino acids. Per the germline V gene, CDR1 is DFQATT and CDR2 is SNEGSKA (reference sequence). CDR3 in DNA: TGCAGTGCTAGTGGGCCCCCGGGACTAGCGGGAGCCGGTCAAGAGACCCAGTACTTC. Translation: CSASGPPGLAGAGQETQYF.

The CDR3 nucleotides are TGTGCCAGCAGTTTAGCAGGGCAACGTCATACGCAGTATTTT. This encodes CASSLAGQRHTQYF. This rearrangement joins TRBV27 to TRBJ2-3; possibly TRBD1 for D (5 bases). Germline V gene data show CDR1 as MNHEY and CDR2 as SMNVEV (reference sequence). This CDR3 spans 14 amino acids. The V end was cut by 2 bases, the J end by 7 bases, with 13 bases between.

The chain carries TRBV7-2 and TRBJ1-6; TRBD1 aligns across 9 bases. The CDR3 runs 15 residues. The germline gives CDR1 SGHTA, CDR2 FQGNSA. The V gene end was trimmed by 5 bases and the J gene end by 9 bases; junction bases not matched to a gene: 8. In nucleotides, the CDR3 is TGTGCCAGCAGCCCCGTCCCGGGACAGGGTTCACCCCTCCACTTT. This translates into CASSPVPGQGSPLHF. Complete variable domain (other parts from reference TRBV7-2 and TRBJ1-6): GAGVSQSPSNKVTEKGKDVELRCDPISGHTALYWYRQSLGQGLEFLIYFQGNSAPDKSGLPSDRFSAERTGGSVSTLTIQRTQQEDSAVYLCASSPVPGQGSPLHFGNGTRLTVT.

This clonotype has only a few counts. The chain links TRBV15 to TRBJ2-3; D is ambiguous. Germline V gene data show CDR1 as LNHNV and CDR2 as YYDKDF (reference sequence). The CDR3 runs to 15 residues. Trimming pared 4 bases from V and 1 base from J, leaving 12 bases between. DNA for the CDR3: TGTGCCACCAGCATAAACCCGACGGGCACAGATACGCAGTATTTT. Translation gives CATSINPTGTDTQYF.

This clonotype was observed once. The chain combines TRBV9 with TRBJ1-2; 7 bases are a match to TRBD1. The germline V gene has CDR1 SGDLS and CDR2 YYNGEE. This CDR3 has 14 amino acids. V dropped 0 bases and J dropped 8; count of bases not matched to a gene: 7. The CDR3 is CASSVDRDSGGYTF. For the CDR3, the DNA is TGTGCCAGCAGCGTAGATCGGGACAGCGGAGGCTACACCTTC.

The J gene is TRBJ1-2, the V gene TRBV7-9, with TRBD1 matching 7 bases. The germline CDR1 and CDR2 sequences are SEHNR and FQNEAQ (reference sequence). This CDR3 is built from 17 residues. J lost 3 bases, V lost 5 bases, and 15 bases had no gene match. The CDR3 sequence is CASSQTQTGRQDYGYTF. The CDR3 DNA reads TGTGCCAGCAGCCAAACCCAGACAGGGAGACAAGACTATGGCTACACCTTC.

In this sample, this clonotype turned up a few times. The chain uses TRBV11-2 and TRBJ1-1; unclear D gene. The CDR3 extends over 15 amino acids. The germline CDR1 and CDR2 sequences are SGHAT and FQNNGV. Trimming stripped 1 base from V and 0 bases from J, with 9 bases between. The CDR3 protein is CASSLGGTLNTEAFF. The CDR3 DNA follows: TGTGCCAGCAGCTTAGGTGGCACCCTGAACACTGAAGCTTTCTTT.

Of note for this clonotype: At one of its ends the junction is not consistent with the germline gene, which may arise from a read error. The genes are TRBV7-2 and TRBJ2-1; D gene ambiguous. The CDR3 sequence is 14 residues long. Germline assignment: CDR1 SGHTA and CDR2 FQGNSA. CDR3 sequence: CASGLSASLNEQFF. CDR3 coding DNA: TGTGCCAGCGGCTTATCGGCTTCCCTCAATGAGCAGTTCTTC.

The rearrangement uses TRBV5-1 and TRBJ2-1; 9 bases agree with TRBD1. Trimming cost V 2 bases and J 4 bases; bases outside gene matches: 4. The CDR3 consists of 15 residues. The germline gives CDR1 SGHRS, CDR2 YFSETQ. In DNA form, the CDR3 reads TGCGCCAGCAGCTTTTCCGGGACAGGGTACAATGAGCAGTTCTTC. It specifies CASSFSGTGYNEQFF.

J is TRBJ2-7 and V is TRBV30; D gene uncertain. Trimming stripped 4 bases from V and 7 bases from J, with 14 bases between. The CDR3 consists of 12 residues. Germline CDR1 GTSNPN, CDR2 SVGIG (reference sequence). Here the CDR3 DNA reads TGTGCCTGGAACGCGGAAAAAGAAGAGCAGTACTTC. Its protein product is CAWNAEKEEQYF.

The chain employs TRBV7-2 and TRBJ2-7, with no clear D. The CDR3 loop spans 11 amino acids. The V gene's germline CDR1 is SGHTA and CDR2 FQGNSA. The V end lost 3 bases, the J end lost 6 bases, and 6 bases lay between the germline ends. In DNA, the CDR3 is TGTGCCAGCAGCTTTTCTACCGAGCAGTACTTC. Protein: CASSFSTEQYF. Variable domain in full (rest from reference TRBV7-2 and TRBJ2-7): GAGVSQSPSNKVTEKGKDVELRCDPISGHTALYWYRQSLGQGLEFLIYFQGNSAPDKSGLPSDRFSAERTGGSVSTLTIQRTQQEDSAVYLCASSFSTEQYFGPGTRLTVT.

For the CDR3, the DNA is TGCAGTGCTAGAGATGGGCAGCGGCACACAGATACGCAGTATTTT. Translation gives CSARDGQRHTDTQYF. This rearrangement joins TRBV20-1 to TRBJ2-3, with a tentative D call TRBD2 (5 bases). CDR1 is DFQATT and CDR2 is SNEGSKA in the germline V gene (reference sequence). Trimming took 0 bases from V and 2 from J, leaving 12 bases between them. The CDR3 covers 15 residues.

This clonotype occurred a few times. This chain joins TRBV6-2 or TRBV6-3 and TRBJ2-7; TRBD2 agrees at 10 bases. The germline gives CDR1 MNHEY, CDR2 SVGEGT. The CDR3 extends over 16 amino acids. The V and J ends lost 0 bases and 5 bases, in that order; junction bases with no gene match: 7. In DNA, the CDR3 is TGTGCCAGCAGTTACTCCCCAGCGGGAGGGCCGGACGAGCAGTACTTC. Residues: CASSYSPAGGPDEQYF.

The chain is built from TRBV5-4 and TRBJ2-1; no clear D gene. The ends were cut back, 1 base at V and 8 bases at J, with 10 bases in the middle. The germline V gene encodes CDR1 SGHNT and CDR2 YYREEE (reference sequence). This CDR3 spans 13 amino acids. In nucleotides, the CDR3 is TGTGCCAGCAGCTTGTTATTCGAGTATGAGCAGTTCTTC. Its protein is CASSLLFEYEQFF. The full variable domain, rest sourced from reference TRBV5-4 and TRBJ2-1, is ETGVTQSPTHLIKTRGQQVTLRCSSQSGHNTVSWYQQALGQGPQFIFQYYREEENGRGNFPPRFSGLQFPNYSSELNVNALELDDSALYLCASSLLFEYEQFFGPGTRLTVL.

This chain joins TRBV27 and TRBJ1-2; D is ambiguous. V was trimmed by 10 bases and J by 0 bases, leaving 15 bases between them. Germline lookup yields CDR1 MNHEY and CDR2 SMNVEV (reference sequence). The CDR3 is 14 amino acids. The CDR3 coding sequence is TGTGCCACCGCGAGCTTTGGCTCTAACTATGGCTACACCTTC. Protein: CATASFGSNYGYTF.

This clonotype was detected only a few times. The chain is built from TRBV5-4 and TRBJ1-2; D is unclear. This CDR3 is built from 17 residues. Germline CDR1 is SGHNT and CDR2 is YYREEE (reference sequence). V gave up 3 bases and J gave up 0 bases, with 18 bases separating them. CDR3 protein: CASSSDGVSLANYGYTF. The CDR3 nucleotides read TGTGCCAGCAGCTCGGACGGGGTGAGCCTAGCTAACTATGGCTACACCTTC.

A note on this clonotype: Compared with germline, one end of the junction differs, possibly owing to a read error. The rearrangement uses TRBV20-1 and TRBJ2-5, with D perhaps TRBD1 or TRBD2 (5 bases each). Germline CDR1 and CDR2: DFQATT and SNEGSKA (reference sequence). The CDR3 sequence is 16 residues long. The CDR3 loop is CSARGSWGRDQETQDF. The CDR3 DNA is TGCAGTGCTAGAGGAAGTTGGGGGAGAGATCAAGAGACCCAGGACTTC.

This rearrangement joins TRBV20-1 to TRBJ2-7, with 12 bases aligning to TRBD2. This CDR3 is built from 15 residues. J lost 7 bases, V lost 1 base, and 8 bases had no gene match. Germline V lookup: CDR1 DFQATT, CDR2 SNEGSKA (reference sequence). The CDR3 loop reads CSARVPLAGGGEQYF. Here the CDR3 DNA reads TGCAGTGCTAGAGTTCCGCTAGCGGGAGGGGGGGAGCAGTACTTC.

J is TRBJ2-1 and V is TRBV20-1; 13 bases are shared with TRBD2. This CDR3 has 17 amino acids. Germline lookup yields CDR1 DFQATT and CDR2 SNEGSKA (reference sequence). V dropped 3 bases and J dropped 1; count of bases not matched to a gene: 6. CDR3 region: CSARGQTSGRSYNEQFF. In DNA, the CDR3 is TGCAGTGCTAGGGGGCAGACTAGCGGGAGGTCCTACAATGAGCAGTTCTTC.

In this sample, this clonotype turned up a few times. The V and J genes are TRBV4-1 and TRBJ2-7; D may be TRBD1 (5 bases). This CDR3 is 15 amino acids long. The ends were cut back, 0 bases at V and 4 bases at J, with 13 bases in the middle. Germline V CDR1 and CDR2: MGHRA, YSYEKL. This CDR3 reads CASSQENRFFYEQYF. DNA for the CDR3: TGCGCCAGCAGCCAAGAGAACAGGTTCTTTTACGAGCAGTACTTC.

This chain links TRBV20-1 with TRBJ2-4; D may be TRBD2 (6 bases). The J call may be mistaken, given a closer DNA end match to TRBJ2-7. The CDR3 has 12 residues. Germline CDR1 DFQATT, CDR2 SNEGSKA (reference sequence). In nucleotides, the CDR3 is TGCAGTGCTAGGGAGGGTATCTACGAGCAGTACTTC. This translates into CSAREGIYEQYF.